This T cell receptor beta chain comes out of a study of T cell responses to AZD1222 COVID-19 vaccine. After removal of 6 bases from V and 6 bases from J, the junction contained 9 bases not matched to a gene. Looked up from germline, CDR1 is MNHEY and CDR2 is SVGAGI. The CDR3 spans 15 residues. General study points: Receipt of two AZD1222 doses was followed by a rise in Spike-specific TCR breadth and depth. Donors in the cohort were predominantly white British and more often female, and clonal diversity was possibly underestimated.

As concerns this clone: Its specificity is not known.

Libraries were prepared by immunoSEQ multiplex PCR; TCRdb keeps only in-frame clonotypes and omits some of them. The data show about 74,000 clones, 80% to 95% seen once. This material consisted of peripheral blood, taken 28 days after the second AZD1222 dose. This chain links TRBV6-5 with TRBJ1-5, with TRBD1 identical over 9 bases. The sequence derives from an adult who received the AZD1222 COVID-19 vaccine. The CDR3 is CASRGQGGLVQPQHF. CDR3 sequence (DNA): TGTGCCAGCAGGGGACAGGGTGGGTTGGTTCAGCCCCAGCATTTT.